The clone carrying this T cell receptor (beta chain) was observed a handful of times. This sample is drawn from a study of T-cell memory formation after mild COVID-19. Looking at the study overall: The two donors had largely donor-specific TCR clusters.

UMIs and sample barcodes were carried by the TCR alpha and TCR beta cDNA libraries that 5'RACE produced using constant-segment primers. One entry per CDR3 protein, called by TCRdb with MiXCR from the 5' RACE reads. The sample contains just over 300,000 distinct CDR3 sequences, approximately 19% of which appear only once. This receptor was taken from a man younger than 30 who had mild COVID-19 (a few samples of this study predate the infection). Cell type and time point are not known. The sequenced sample consisted of PBMCs or a T cell subset sorted from them (not recorded which).

For the CDR3, the DNA is TGTGCCAGCAGTGAAATGGGGGCAGATACGCAGTATTTT. It specifies CASSEMGADTQYF. The chain links TRBV6-1 to TRBJ2-3; D possibly uses TRBD1 or TRBD2 (5 bases each). The V end lost 2 bases, the J end lost 4 bases, and 7 bases lay between the germline ends. The germline V gene has CDR1 MNHNS and CDR2 SASEGT. This CDR3 has 13 residues.